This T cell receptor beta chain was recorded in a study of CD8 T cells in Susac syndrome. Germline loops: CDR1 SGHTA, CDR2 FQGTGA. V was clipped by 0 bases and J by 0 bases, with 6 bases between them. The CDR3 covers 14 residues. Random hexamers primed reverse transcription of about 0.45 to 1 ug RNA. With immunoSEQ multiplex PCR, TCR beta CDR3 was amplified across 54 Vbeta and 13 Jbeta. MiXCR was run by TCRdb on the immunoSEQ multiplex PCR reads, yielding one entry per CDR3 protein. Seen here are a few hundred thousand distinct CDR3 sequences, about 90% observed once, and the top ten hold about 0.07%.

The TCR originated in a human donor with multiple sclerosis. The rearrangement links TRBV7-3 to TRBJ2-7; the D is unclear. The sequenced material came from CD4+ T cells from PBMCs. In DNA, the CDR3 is TGTGCCAGCAGCTTAACGTCCAACTCCTACGAGCAGTACTTC. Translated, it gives CASSLTSNSYEQYF. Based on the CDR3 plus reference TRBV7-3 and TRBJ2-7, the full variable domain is GAGVSQTPSNKVTEKGKYVELRCDPISGHTALYWYRQSLGQGPEFLIYFQGTGAADDSGLPNDRFFAVRPEGSVSTLKIQRTERGDSAVYLCASSLTSNSYEQYFGPGTRLTVT.